The following is a T cell receptor (beta chain) sequence with its context. The table lists this clone with many counts. The antigen it recognizes is unknown. Nothing much larger sits one base from this clone, and base qualities are not available. The CDR3 covers 15 residues, taking in both the cysteine and the phenylalanine. The entry retains the CDR3 DNA only, 45 bases that are in frame from base 1. From V the trimming removes 0 bases and from J it removes 5 bases, while the gene matches leave 5 bases of the junction unaccounted for. Taken from the germline V gene, the CDR1 and CDR2 loops are SGDLS and YYNGEE. The data are from a study of metastatic and nonmetastatic thyroid tumors (dated by TCRdb to the early 2020s). About the study as a whole: Repertoires from peripheral blood and from tumor or nodule tissue samples of malignant and benign thyroid patients were compared.

Before undergoing thyroid surgery, none of the patients had been given any kind of treatment. Patient clinical samples collected from 2012 to 2018 were retrospectively analysed using T-cell receptor beta sequencing. Library construction relied on PCR. Sequencing relied on an Illumina HiSeq 4000. High-throughput sequencing was used to profile the CDR3 region of the TCR beta-chain in every patient. As for the original processing: CDR3 differences across clinicopathological groups were used to build a classifier for discriminating distant-metastatic papillary thyroid cancer patients. The Shannon index was used to measure repertoire diversity, and the Morisita-Horn index was used to measure how similar tumor and blood repertoires were. TCRdb's own reprocessing of the public reads used fastp at Q25 and MiXCR and kept productive beta chains. TCRdb's processing, not the authors' own work, is the source of the V and J calls. The sample has fewer than 30,000 clones on record, around 15% of them singletons. Roughly 4.7% of the sample goes to the ten largest clones.

The full study reports these points: In both blood and tumor samples, malignant tumors were reported to have significantly higher TCR beta diversity than benign nodules.

This sequence originates from a female donor with papillary thyroid cancer or a benign thyroid nodule (not recorded which). Some clones in this sample may be carry-over from other donors' samples. The sequence is built from TRBV9 and TRBJ2-5, with 9 bases aligning to TRBD2. The sample taken for sequencing was blood. At the DNA level, the sequence is TGTGCCAGCAGCGTAGATAGCGGGAGAGGGGAGACCCAGTACTTC. This is translated as CASSVDSGRGETQYF.